What follows are 12 T cell receptor beta chains derived from one specimen sequenced in a study of blood T cell repertoires in COVID-19 (dated by TCRdb to the early 2020s). The library relied on the immunoSEQ multiplex PCR assay. TCRdb re-hosts the immuneACCESS table, in-frame sequences only. Its copies lack some clones; in the studies checked, an unresolved V gene accounts for under half of them, and the cause for the rest is not known. This sample lists 95,000 to 120,000 clones; about 80% were detected once. Of the sample, about 7.3% falls within the top ten clones. What was sequenced was peripheral blood. The receptors were gathered from a woman aged 40 to 49 with acute or convalescent COVID-19.

J is TRBJ2-7 and V is TRBV11-1, with D perhaps matching TRBD2 (6 bases). The CDR3 is 14 amino acids. V gave up 1 base and J gave up 5 bases, with 12 bases separating them. Germline lookup yields CDR1 SGHAT and CDR2 FQDESV (reference sequence). The CDR3, as DNA: TGTGCCAGCAGCTTAGAGGAGGGTTGGCACGAGCAGTACTTC. Translation gives CASSLEEGWHEQYF.

This clone has a single count. V usage is TRBV29-1 and J usage is TRBJ2-2; perhaps TRBD1 as D (5 bases). This CDR3 region has 14 residues. CDR1 and CDR2 from the germline V gene are SQVTM and ANQGSEA. V lost 5 bases, J lost 0 bases, and 10 bases lay in between. The CDR3 DNA reads TGCAGCGTTCTTAGGGGTGCGAACACCGGGGAGCTGTTTTTT. It codes for CSVLRGANTGELFF.

This clone has only one observation. This chain links TRBV5-1 with TRBJ2-1; the D gene is possibly TRBD2 (6 bases). Germline CDR1 reads SGHRS; CDR2 reads YFSETQ. The CDR3 runs 15 residues. The V end was cut by 0 bases, the J end by 7 bases, with 14 bases between. CDR3 coding DNA: TGCGCCAGCAGCTTGGGACTAGTAAGGCGGAATGAGCAGTTCTTC. Its protein is CASSLGLVRRNEQFF.

This rearrangement joins TRBV5-1 to TRBJ2-7; TRBD2 aligns across 14 bases. V shed 0 bases, J shed 0 bases, and the junction held 5 bases outside the gene matches. Germline V gene data show CDR1 as SGHRS and CDR2 as YFSETQ. The CDR3 totals 18 residues. The DNA of the CDR3 is TGCGCCAGCAGCTTGGTTGGGACTAGCGGGGGAAGCTCCTACGAGCAGTACTTC. As protein: CASSLVGTSGGSSYEQYF.

The chain combines TRBV12-3 or TRBV12-4 with TRBJ2-7, with 7 positions matching TRBD1. The V and J ends lost 2 bases and 7 bases, in that order; junction bases with no gene match: 5. The CDR3 loop spans 13 amino acids. The chain's CDR3 is CASSLSDRREQYF. DNA for the CDR3: TGTGCCAGCAGTTTATCGGACAGGAGGGAGCAGTACTTC.

The genes are TRBV10-1 and TRBJ2-1; no clear D gene. Germline lookup yields CDR1 WNHNN and CDR2 SYGVQD (reference sequence). Between the trimmed V and J ends, which lost 3 bases and 3 bases, there was a span of 9 bases. The CDR3 runs 14 residues. The CDR3 loop reads CASSENSGYNEQFF. The CDR3 DNA reads as TGCGCCAGCAGTGAAAACTCGGGCTACAATGAGCAGTTCTTC.

The chain has TRBV29-1 and TRBJ2-1, with 10 bases that match TRBD2. This CDR3 spans 17 amino acids. The germline gives CDR1 SQVTM, CDR2 ANQGSEA. Germline trimming cut 4 bases from V and 8 bases from J; bases unmatched to any gene: 17. The DNA for the CDR3 is TGCAGCGTTGTTCCGGCTAGCGGGGGTGGTTGGAGCGATGAGCAGTTCTTC. Translation gives CSVVPASGGGWSDEQFF.

The gene calls are TRBV27 and TRBJ2-7; 7 nucleotides agree with TRBD1. Germline V gene data show CDR1 as MNHEY and CDR2 as SMNVEV (reference sequence). CDR3 length: 14 residues. V lost 6 bases and J lost 2; bases outside the gene matches: 7. CDR3 sequence reads: CASRRTTGTYEQYF. The CDR3 DNA follows: TGTGCCAGCAGGAGAACGACAGGGACCTACGAGCAGTACTTC.

This clone was observed a few times. This rearrangement joins TRBV7-2 to TRBJ2-7, with TRBD1 identical over 9 bases. CDR3 length equals 15 residues. Trimming took 5 bases from V and 5 from J; bases not matched to a gene: 10. In germline, CDR1 is SGHTA, CDR2 FQGNSA. CDR3 bases: TGTGCCAGCAGCAGTTCGGGACAGGGACGCGACGAGCAGTACTTC. This translates into CASSSSGQGRDEQYF.

The chain joins TRBV24-1 to TRBJ1-2, with D perhaps matching TRBD1 (5 bases). Germline-derived CDR1 and CDR2 are KGHDR and SFDVKD. CDR3 length: 14 residues. V shed 2 bases and J shed 4 bases, with 10 bases lying between them. The CDR3 reads CATSDYGGFYGYTF. The DNA of the CDR3 is TGTGCCACCAGTGATTATGGGGGGTTCTATGGCTACACCTTC.

This rearrangement joins TRBV19 to TRBJ1-5; D is ambiguous. V was clipped by 3 bases and J by 2 bases, with 14 bases between them. Germline V gives CDR1 LNHDA, CDR2 SQIVND (reference sequence). The CDR3 has 16 amino acids. The CDR3 DNA is TGTGCCAGTAGTATCGGCGGTAAGAGGGGCAATCAGCCCCAGCATTTT. Residues: CASSIGGKRGNQPQHF.

The chain has TRBV2 and TRBJ1-5; D is perhaps TRBD1 (6 bases). CDR1 is SNHLY and CDR2 is FYNNEI in the germline V gene. The V end lost 8 bases, the J end lost 9 bases, and 14 bases lay between the germline ends. The CDR3 runs 12 residues. As DNA, the CDR3 is TGTGCCAGCCGGCTCCCACAGGGGCCCCAGCATTTT. This gives the protein CASRLPQGPQHF.